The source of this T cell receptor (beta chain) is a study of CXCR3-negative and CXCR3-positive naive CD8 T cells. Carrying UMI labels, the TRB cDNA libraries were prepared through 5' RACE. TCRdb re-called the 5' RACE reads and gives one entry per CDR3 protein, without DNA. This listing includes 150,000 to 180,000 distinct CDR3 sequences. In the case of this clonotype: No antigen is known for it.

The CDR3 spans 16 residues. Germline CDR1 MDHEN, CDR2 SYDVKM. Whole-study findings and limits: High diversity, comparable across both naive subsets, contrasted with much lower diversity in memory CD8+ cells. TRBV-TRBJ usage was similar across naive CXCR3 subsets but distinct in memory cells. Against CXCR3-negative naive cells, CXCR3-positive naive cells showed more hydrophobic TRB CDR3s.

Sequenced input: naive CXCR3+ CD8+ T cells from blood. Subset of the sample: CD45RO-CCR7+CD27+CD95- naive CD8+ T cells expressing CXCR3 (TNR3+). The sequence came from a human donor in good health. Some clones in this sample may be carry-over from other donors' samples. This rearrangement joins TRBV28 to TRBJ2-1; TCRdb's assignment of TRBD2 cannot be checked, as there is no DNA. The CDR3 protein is CASSLWTSGYYNEQFF.